The present TCR beta chain was sequenced within a study of blood T cell repertoires in COVID-19. V dropped 4 bases and J dropped 0 bases, with 12 bases sitting between them. The CDR3 has 15 amino acids. Per the germline V gene, CDR1 is SGHDN and CDR2 is FVKESK. Measured with immunoSEQ multiplex PCR; TCRdb has only the in-frame clones, and not every one. Among approximately 220,000 clones listed, about 90% were seen once. The sample holds a few counts of this clone. Sequencing used PBMCs or T cells enriched from blood (not recorded which). The J gene is TRBJ1-1, the V gene TRBV14, with D maybe TRBD1 (6 bases). The receptor was isolated from a man aged 25 to 40 who had been exposed to COVID-19. CDR3 protein: CASSPRGGMNTEAFF. The CDR3 nucleotides read TGTGCCAGCAGCCCGAGGGGGGGAATGAACACTGAAGCTTTCTTT.